The table lists the clone carrying this T cell receptor (beta chain) with a few counts. The source of the sample is a study of siplizumab effects on memory and regulatory T cells. J gave up 3 bases and V 1 base, and 3 bases lay outside the gene matches. CDR1 and CDR2 (germline): KGHSH, LQKENI. CDR3 length: 14 residues. This table comes from immunoSEQ multiplex PCR, and its TCRdb copy is limited to in-frame clones, with some not included. The table lists roughly 100,000 clones, 80% to 95% of them singletons, with about 12% in the top ten. The TCR was taken from a human donor in good health. The chain has TRBV18 and TRBJ2-7; 7 bases agree with TRBD2. Sequencing used non-Treg CD4+ T cells sorted from blood. CDR3 sequence reads: CASSPRASGYEQYF. The CDR3 DNA reads TGTGCCAGCTCACCACGGGCTAGCGGCTACGAGCAGTACTTC.